The 32 T cell receptor beta chains reported below all come from one sample, sequenced in a study of blood T cells in healthy people across ages. Primers used in a second PCR of roughly 6 to 11 cycles were a sample-barcoded 5' primer and a J-beta primer mix. TCRdb reprocessed the 5' RACE reads via MiXCR and lists one record per CDR3 protein. The sample has under 750,000 distinct CDR3 sequences, around 48% seen once. Sequencing input: blood. Every receptor here comes from a man older than 75 in good health.

J is TRBJ1-5 and V is TRBV7-9; D perhaps matches TRBD1 (6 bases). V shed 5 bases and J shed 11 bases, with 16 bases lying between them. Germline CDR1 and CDR2: SEHNR and FQNEAQ (reference sequence). The CDR3 spans 13 residues. CDR3 loop: CASSPSGDRAQHF. The CDR3 bases are TGTGCCAGCAGCCCTTCAGGGGATAGGGCCCAGCATTTT.

The genes are TRBV9 and TRBJ2-1, with D tentatively TRBD1 (6 bases). Germline assignment: CDR1 SGDLS and CDR2 YYNGEE. The CDR3 sequence is 14 residues long. V lost 0 bases, J lost 7 bases, and 11 bases lay in between. The CDR3, as DNA: TGTGCCAGCAGCGTAGCCGGGACAATGAATGAGCAGTTCTTC. As protein: CASSVAGTMNEQFF. Supplemented by reference TRBV9 and TRBJ2-1, the full variable domain reads DSGVTQTPKHLITATGQRVTLRCSPRSGDLSVYWYQQSLDQGLQFLIQYYNGEERAKGNILERFSAQQFPDLHSELNLSSLELGDSALYFCASSVAGTMNEQFFGPGTRLTVL.

This clonotype was recorded only once. One end of the junction does not line up with germline, which may come from a read error. This sequence joins TRBV10-3 and TRBJ2-3; 7 positions match TRBD1. This CDR3 is built from 14 residues. Germline CDR1 and CDR2: ENHRY and SYGVKD. CDR3 nucleotide sequence: TGTACCATCTGGACAGGCCGATTCACAGATACGCAGTATTTT. Residues: CTIWTGRFTDTQYF.

This clonotype was detected ten times or more. The chain joins TRBV20-1 to TRBJ1-1, with unresolved D. CDR1 and CDR2 from the germline V gene are DFQATT and SNEGSKA (reference sequence). This CDR3 has 14 residues. The ends were cut back, 0 bases at V and 3 bases at J, with 11 bases in the middle. CDR3 residues: CSARDPRRDTEAFF. The CDR3 DNA sequence: TGCAGTGCTAGAGATCCAAGAAGGGACACTGAAGCTTTCTTT.

This chain joins TRBV6-6 and TRBJ1-2; 8 positions match TRBD1. The CDR3 consists of 13 residues. V gave up 6 bases and J gave up 8 bases; unmatched junction bases: 8. The V gene's germline CDR1 is MNHNY and CDR2 SVGAGI (reference sequence). CDR3 DNA sequence: TGTGCCAGCAGCATTGAGGACAGGGACGGCTACACCTTC. Translating gives CASSIEDRDGYTF.

This clonotype was recorded a few times. The V gene is TRBV2, the J gene TRBJ2-5; 10 nucleotides agree with TRBD2. With V trimmed by 7 bases and J by 1 base, 6 bases remained unmatched. This CDR3 comprises 15 residues. Germline lookup yields CDR1 SNHLY and CDR2 FYNNEI. The chain's CDR3 is CASKDASGSQETQYF. The CDR3 DNA reads TGTGCCAGCAAAGATGCTAGCGGGAGCCAAGAGACCCAGTACTTC. The variable domain in full, completed from reference TRBV2 and TRBJ2-5, reads EPEVTQTPSHQVTQMGQEVILRCVPISNHLYFYWYRQILGQKVEFLVSFYNNEISEKSEIFDDQFSVERPDGSNFTLKIRSTKLEDSAMYFCASKDASGSQETQYFGPGTRLLVL.

The chain recombines TRBV21-1 with TRBJ2-5; the table's D call of TRBD2 was not tested on the DNA. TRBV21-1 has pseudogene status. This CDR3 has 15 residues. The CDR3 coding sequence is TGTGCCAGCAGCCTTAGCGGGAGGGCCTTGGAGACCCAGTACTTC. This encodes CASSLSGRALETQYF.

The chain employs TRBV10-3 and TRBJ2-1, with D possibly TRBD2 on 6 matching bases. Trimming stripped 0 bases from V and 9 bases from J, with 9 bases between. Germline V gives CDR1 ENHRY, CDR2 SYGVKD. The CDR3 is 13 amino acids. The CDR3 reads CAISESVGGEQFF. The CDR3 DNA reads TGTGCCATCAGTGAGTCGGTGGGGGGTGAGCAGTTCTTC.

The chain joins TRBV28 to TRBJ2-5; D unresolved. Germline values: CDR1 MDHEN, CDR2 SYDVKM. CDR3 size: 11 residues. V shed 8 bases and J shed 11 bases, with 15 bases lying between them. CDR3 in DNA: TGTGCCAGCGCCCGATACAATGAGCAGTACTTC. It encodes CASARYNEQYF. The variable domain in full, with the rest retrieved from reference TRBV28 and TRBJ2-5, is DVKVTQSSRYLVKRTGEKVFLECVQDMDHENMFWYRQDPGLGLRLIYFSYDVKMKEKGDIPEGYSVSREKKERFSLILESASTNQTSMYLCASARYNEQYFGPGTRLLVL.

To note about this clonotype: The junction departs from the called germline gene at one end, perhaps through a read error. The rearrangement uses TRBV3-1 and TRBJ2-1; no clear D. Germline assignment: CDR1 LGHDT and CDR2 YNNKEL (reference sequence). This CDR3 has 12 amino acids. CDR3 sequence: CASSQVYNEQFF. The CDR3 coding sequence is TGCGCCAGCAGCCAAGTTTACAATGAGCAGTTCTTC.

This clonotype has a count of ten or more. The rearrangement joins TRBV5-6 to TRBJ1-2; D remains unclear. V shed 2 bases and J shed 4 bases, with 15 bases lying between them. Germline CDR1 reads SGHDT; CDR2 reads YYEEEE. The CDR3 is 15 amino acids. CDR3 bases: TGTGCCAGCAGCTTCGGCACCTTCGGAGCCTATGGCTACACCTTC. Its translation is CASSFGTFGAYGYTF. Full variable domain (remainder filled in from reference TRBV5-6 and TRBJ1-2): DAGVTQSPTHLIKTRGQQVTLRCSPKSGHDTVSWYQQALGQGPQFIFQYYEEEERQRGNFPDRFSGHQFPNYSSELNVNALLLGDSALYLCASSFGTFGAYGYTFGSGTRLTVV.

This clonotype has more than one count but fewer than ten. The rearrangement links TRBV29-1 to TRBJ1-3; TRBD1 aligns across 8 bases. The V gene's germline CDR1 is SQVTM and CDR2 ANQGSEA. The junction had 4 bases not matched to a gene; V was cut back by 5 bases and J by 1 base. There are 14 residues in the CDR3. The CDR3 protein is CSVNRGGSGNTIYF. The DNA of the CDR3 is TGCAGCGTTAACAGGGGGGGGTCTGGAAACACCATATATTTT.

In its sample, this clonotype was seen many times. The chain combines TRBV6-6 with TRBJ2-7; 11 bases match TRBD1. This CDR3 is built from 15 residues. V shed 6 bases and J 1 base; nucleotides not matched to a gene: 5. The germline V gene encodes CDR1 MNHNY and CDR2 SVGAGI (reference sequence). CDR3 bases: TGTGCCAGCAGCCCCCGGGACAGGGGGTCCTACGAGCAGTACTTC. It encodes CASSPRDRGSYEQYF.

This clonotype was observed a single time. J is TRBJ2-1 and V is TRBV7-3, with TRBD1 identical over 8 bases. This CDR3 has 16 amino acids. Germline trimming cut 5 bases from V and 1 base from J; bases unmatched to any gene: 7. Germline-derived CDR1 and CDR2 are SGHTA and FQGTGA. The CDR3 is CASSDRGEGSYNEQFF. Here the CDR3 DNA reads TGTGCCAGCAGCGACAGGGGAGAAGGTTCCTACAATGAGCAGTTCTTC.

This clonotype was counted ten times or more. V and J are TRBV6-5 and TRBJ2-7; TRBD1 is a possible D gene (5 bases). The CDR3 loop spans 13 amino acids. V was pared by 2 bases and J by 1 base, with 6 bases between. CDR1 is MNHEY, CDR2 SVGAGI, per germline. CDR3 coding DNA: TGTGCCAGCAGTTACCCAGGGTCCTACGAGCAGTACTTC. Translated, it gives CASSYPGSYEQYF.

The CDR3 DNA reads TGTGCCAGCAGTTTACCGAAGGGCGAGCAGTACTTC. It yields the protein CASSLPKGEQYF. V is TRBV27 and J is TRBJ2-7; D not certain. This CDR3 has 12 amino acids. Germline CDR1 MNHEY, CDR2 SMNVEV (reference sequence). Trimming left V 2 bases short and J 6 bases short, with 8 bases between.

This rearrangement joins TRBV14 to TRBJ1-1, with D perhaps TRBD1 (6 bases). Trimming removed 3 bases at V and 0 bases at J, with 8 bases between. Germline V gives CDR1 SGHDN, CDR2 FVKESK. The CDR3 has 14 residues. The CDR3 region has the DNA TGTGCCAGCAGCCATGGACAGATGAACACTGAAGCTTTCTTT. Its protein is CASSHGQMNTEAFF.

This rearrangement joins TRBV20-1 to TRBJ2-5; D may be TRBD1 or TRBD2 (6 bases each). TRBJ2-1 explains the end of the DNA better; the J call may be wrong. Germline V gene lookup returns CDR1 DFQATT and CDR2 SNEGSKA (reference sequence). There are 11 residues in the CDR3. Here the CDR3 reads CSAGGPETQFF. As DNA, the CDR3 is TGCAGCGCTGGGGGGCCGGAGACCCAGTTCTTC.

Of note for this clonotype: One end of the junction does not line up with germline, which may come from a read error. The chain recombines TRBV11-2 with TRBJ2-5, with a possible D match to TRBD2 (6 bases). CDR3 size: 15 residues. CDR1 and CDR2 from the germline V gene are SGHAT and FQNNGV. CDR3 coding DNA: TGTGCCAGCAGCTCCTTCTTCGCGGGAAAAGAGACCCAGTATTTC. It yields the protein CASSSFFAGKETQYF.

The rearrangement links TRBV7-2 to TRBJ2-5; TRBD1 is a possible D gene (6 bases). The CDR3 is made up of 17 amino acids. V lost 5 bases and J lost 0, with 19 bases in between. Germline loops: CDR1 SGHTA, CDR2 FQGNSA. CDR3 protein: CASSLSLPTGNQETQYF. The DNA of the CDR3 is TGTGCCAGCAGCCTCTCGCTCCCGACAGGAAACCAAGAGACCCAGTACTTC.

The CDR3 spells CASSGRGRLTYEQYF. The CDR3 nucleotides are TGTGCCAGCAGCGGGAGGGGCAGACTAACCTACGAGCAGTACTTC. The chain employs TRBV13 and TRBJ2-5; TRBD2 agrees at 7 bases. The end of the DNA is better explained by TRBJ2-7, so the J call may be wrong. This CDR3 is built from 15 residues. The germline V gene has CDR1 PRHDT and CDR2 FYEKMQ (reference sequence).

The chain joins TRBV6-5 to TRBJ1-1; a weak D match, TRBD1 (5 bases). This CDR3 contains 15 residues. CDR1 MNHEY and CDR2 SVGAGI come from the germline V gene. The V gene lost 3 bases and the J gene lost 0 bases, with 11 bases spanning the gap. As DNA, the CDR3 is TGTGCCAGCAGTTATTCGGGACTCCTGAACACTGAAGCTTTCTTT. As protein: CASSYSGLLNTEAFF.

This clonotype came up many times. The chain couples TRBV6-5 to TRBJ2-7; the D gene is possibly TRBD1 (5 bases). The CDR3 is 13 residues long. V lost 1 base, J lost 3 bases, and 7 bases lay in between. Germline V gene lookup returns CDR1 MNHEY and CDR2 SVGAGI. The CDR3 sequence: CASSYYRIYEQYF. In nucleotides, the CDR3 is TGTGCCAGCAGTTACTACAGGATCTACGAGCAGTACTTC.

The J gene is TRBJ2-5, the V gene TRBV7-9, with D perhaps matching TRBD2 (5 bases). The germline gives CDR1 SEHNR, CDR2 FQNEAQ (reference sequence). Trimming stripped 5 bases from V and 4 bases from J, with 11 bases between. The CDR3 is made up of 13 amino acids. The CDR3 loop reads CASSPTGRETQYF. CDR3 sequence (DNA): TGTGCCAGCAGCCCAACGGGGAGAGAGACCCAGTACTTC.

As regards this clonotype: The germline gene is not matched at one end of the junction; a read error may be the cause. DNA for the CDR3: TGTGCCAACAGTCCGCGACAGGTCGACTCTGGCTACATCTTC. Amino acids: CANSPRQVDSGYIF. J is TRBJ1-2 and V is TRBV6-6, with D possibly matching TRBD1 (6 bases). Germline V gives CDR1 MNHNY, CDR2 SVGAGI (reference sequence). This CDR3 has 14 amino acids.

The J gene is TRBJ2-1, the V gene TRBV12-3 or TRBV12-4; 13 positions agree with TRBD2. After removal of 8 bases from V and 9 bases from J, the junction contained 4 bases not matched to a gene. The length of the CDR3 is 13 residues. CDR3 loop: CASGGLAGTEQFF. In nucleotides, the CDR3 is TGTGCCAGCGGGGGACTAGCGGGGACTGAGCAGTTCTTC.

J is TRBJ2-1 and V is TRBV20-1; 14 bases are a match to TRBD2. Looked up from germline, CDR1 is DFQATT and CDR2 is SNEGSKA (reference sequence). This CDR3 is 17 amino acids long. V lost 6 bases and J lost 4; bases outside the gene matches: 11. CDR3 residues: CSAKTGTSGSGYNEQFF. The CDR3 bases are TGCAGTGCAAAAACCGGGACTAGCGGGAGTGGGTACAATGAGCAGTTCTTC.

This clonotype was seen many times. The gene calls are TRBV6-5 and TRBJ1-4; 8 nucleotides match TRBD1. Per the germline V gene, CDR1 is MNHEY and CDR2 is SVGAGI. V lost 2 bases and J lost 6; bases outside the gene matches: 5. The CDR3 is made up of 15 amino acids. CDR3 sequence: CASSYQTGEYEKLFF. As DNA, the CDR3 is TGTGCCAGCAGTTACCAGACAGGGGAGTATGAAAAACTGTTTTTT.

This clonotype was observed a handful of times. The chain joins TRBV20-1 to TRBJ2-7; D may be TRBD1 or TRBD2 (7 bases each). The CDR3 runs 14 residues. V was shortened by 6 bases and J by 3 bases, with 18 bases between the two germline ends. Germline V gene sequence: CDR1 DFQATT, CDR2 SNEGSKA (reference sequence). The DNA for the CDR3 is TGCAGTGCCCCAAGCGGGACAGAGTACTACGAGCAGTACTTC. It codes for CSAPSGTEYYEQYF.

This chain connects TRBV15 to TRBJ2-3; the D is unclear. The V gene lost 4 bases and the J gene lost 6 bases, with 8 bases spanning the gap. This CDR3 region has 12 residues. Per germline, CDR1 LNHNV and CDR2 YYDKDF (reference sequence). Here the CDR3 reads CATSTNFDTQYF. The CDR3 DNA reads TGTGCCACCAGCACTAACTTCGATACGCAGTATTTT.

This chain uses TRBV4-1 with TRBJ2-1; the D is unclear. The CDR3 length is 15 residues. The V gene lost 0 bases and the J gene lost 2 bases, with 8 bases spanning the gap. Germline V gives CDR1 MGHRA, CDR2 YSYEKL. CDR3 loop: CASSQESGTYNEQFF. The CDR3 coding sequence is TGCGCCAGCAGCCAAGAATCAGGAACCTACAATGAGCAGTTCTTC.

The chain recombines TRBV7-2 with TRBJ2-5; TRBD1 matches 8 bases. With the DNA end fitting TRBJ2-7 better, the J assignment may be wrong. Germline V gene data show CDR1 as SGHTA and CDR2 as FQGNSA. CDR3 length: 14 residues. The CDR3 spells CASSVDRGSDEQYF. The CDR3 coding sequence is TGTGCCAGCAGCGTCGACAGGGGCTCGGACGAGCAGTACTTC.